This T cell receptor beta chain was documented in a study of T cell repertoires in cytomegalovirus infection. General study findings and limits: There were carriers of CMV plus the relevant HLA, and cumulative public TCR beta family frequency identified them.

CDR1 SGHVS and CDR2 FNYEAQ come from the germline V gene. The CDR3 runs to 17 residues. Trimming left V 0 bases short and J 7 bases short, with 18 bases between. In this sample, this clonotype turned up many times. The antigen is not known. One entry per CDR3 protein results from TCRdb running MiXCR on the reads. This table has 200,000 to 300,000 distinct CDR3 sequences, roughly an eighth appearing once. This chain uses TRBV7-6 with TRBJ2-2, with D maybe TRBD2 (6 bases). The sequenced sample consisted of PBMCs. The TCR originated in a human donor in good health (CMV status not recorded). Some clones in this sample may be carry-over from other donors' samples. In DNA, the CDR3 is TGTGCCAGCAGCTTAGCTTCCCGCGGGGCCCGGGGCGGGGAGCTGTTTTTT. Its protein product is CASSLASRGARGGELFF.